The 17 T cell receptor beta chains reported below all come from one sample, sequenced in a study of blood T cells in healthy people across ages. With a J-beta primer mix and a sample-barcoded 5' primer, a second PCR ran about 7 to 12 cycles. Each CDR3 protein is one row after TCRdb ran MiXCR on the 5' RACE reads. The sample carries fewer than 800,000 distinct CDR3 sequences, over 45% recorded once. Sample: blood. Receptors were obtained from a woman aged 55 to 70 in good health.

This clonotype has just a few counts. The gene calls are TRBV15 and TRBJ2-7; the match to TRBD1 covers 7 bases. J was trimmed by 3 bases and V by 5 bases; bases with no gene match: 10. CDR1 LNHNV and CDR2 YYDKDF come from the germline V gene (reference sequence). This CDR3 is built from 15 residues. The CDR3 protein is CATSEGRGQLYEQYF. The CDR3 nucleotides are TGTGCCACCAGCGAGGGCCGGGGACAGCTCTACGAGCAGTACTTC.

The chain recombines TRBV6-6 with TRBJ2-5; D is possibly TRBD2 (5 bases). Per germline, CDR1 MNHNY and CDR2 SVGAGI (reference sequence). The V end lost 5 bases, the J end lost 11 bases, and 24 bases lay between the germline ends. The CDR3 loop spans 15 amino acids. DNA for the CDR3: TGTGCCAGCAGTCAGGAGCGGATCTCCTATAATGAGCAGTACTTC. Protein: CASSQERISYNEQYF.

CDR3 residues: CASSRSQGVQETQYF. In DNA form, the CDR3 reads TGTGCCAGCTCACGGTCACAGGGCGTTCAAGAGACCCAGTACTTC. The rearrangement joins TRBV18 to TRBJ2-5; maybe TRBD1 (6 bases). The CDR3 has 15 residues. Germline-derived CDR1 and CDR2 are KGHSH and LQKENI. With 4 bases removed from V and 2 bases from J, the gap between germline ends came to 14 bases.

The chain uses TRBV4-1 and TRBJ2-7, with 13 bases identical to TRBD2. Germline CDR1 is MGHRA and CDR2 is YSYEKL. CDR3 length equals 16 residues. V lost 0 bases and J lost 2; bases outside the gene matches: 1. The CDR3 spells CASSQETSGRAYEQYF. The CDR3, as DNA: TGCGCCAGCAGCCAAGAAACTAGCGGGAGGGCCTACGAGCAGTACTTC.

The chain uses TRBV24-1 and TRBJ2-2; 12 bases fit TRBD2. Germline V gives CDR1 KGHDR, CDR2 SFDVKD. CDR3 length equals 17 residues. V trimming: 4 bases; J trimming: 2 bases; junction bases outside the gene matches: 4. The CDR3 loop is CATSEPGLAGNTGELFF. The CDR3 DNA sequence: TGTGCCACCAGTGAACCGGGACTAGCGGGCAACACCGGGGAGCTGTTTTTT.

V gene TRBV7-2 combines with J gene TRBJ1-5; D gene uncertain. Germline assignment: CDR1 SGHTA and CDR2 FQGNSA. The CDR3 has 15 residues. The V end lost 4 bases, the J end lost 3 bases, and 13 bases lay between the germline ends. The CDR3 region is CASSSVASINQPQHF. The CDR3 region has the DNA TGTGCCAGCAGCTCGGTAGCGAGCATCAATCAGCCCCAGCATTTT.

The chain uses TRBV3-1 and TRBJ2-1, with 9 bases lining up with TRBD1. The CDR3 is 17 residues long. CDR1 and CDR2 from the germline V gene are LGHDT and YNNKEL (reference sequence). With 0 bases clipped from V and 3 bases from J, the junction kept 6 bases outside the gene matches. The CDR3 nucleotides are TGTGCCAGCAGCCAAGACCGGGACAGGGTGGGCTACAATGAGCAGTTCTTC. Its translation is CASSQDRDRVGYNEQFF.

This clonotype has more than one count but fewer than ten. The gene calls are TRBV20-1 and TRBJ2-7, with 7 bases matching TRBD2. CDR1 and CDR2 from the germline V gene are DFQATT and SNEGSKA (reference sequence). The ends lost 0 bases at V and 2 bases at J; junction bases unmatched: 7. This CDR3 region has 15 residues. The CDR3 here is CSARDWASGTYEQYF. The CDR3 DNA follows: TGCAGTGCTAGAGATTGGGCTAGCGGAACCTACGAGCAGTACTTC.

As DNA, the CDR3 is TGTGCCAGTGGCCTCGGGAGCCAATCCTACAATGAGCAGTTCTTC. This gives the protein CASGLGSQSYNEQFF. The rearrangement links TRBV12-3 or TRBV12-4 to TRBJ2-1; D possibly corresponds to TRBD2 (6 bases). Trimming removed 9 bases at V and 1 base at J, with 16 bases between. There are 15 residues in the CDR3.

This clonotype was recorded only once. One base away lies a much larger clone, so this may be a sequencing read error. The chain has TRBV4-3 and TRBJ1-2; D is possibly TRBD1 (5 bases). Germline assignment: CDR1 LGHNA and CDR2 YSLEER. The CDR3 runs 13 residues. Trimming took off 3 bases at V and 1 base at J, with 6 bases between the two ends. CDR3 protein: CASSHTGNYGYTF. For the CDR3, the DNA is TGCGCCAGCAGCCACACAGGTAACTATGGCTACACCTTC.

There are a few counts of this clonotype. CDR3 loop: CSAQVYNEQFF. DNA for the CDR3: TGCAGCGCTCAGGTTTACAATGAGCAGTTCTTC. The chain has TRBV29-1 and TRBJ2-1; D not resolved. The CDR3 is made up of 11 amino acids. The germline V gene encodes CDR1 SQVTM and CDR2 ANQGSEA. The ends were cut back, 7 bases at V and 4 bases at J, with 8 bases in the middle.

This clonotype was detected only a few times. The chain recombines TRBV9 with TRBJ2-7, with 8 bases aligning to TRBD2. The junction had 3 bases not matched to a gene; V was cut back by 0 bases and J by 1 base. The CDR3 loop spans 15 amino acids. Germline CDR1 SGDLS, CDR2 YYNGEE. CDR3 in DNA: TGTGCCAGCAGCGTAGGGGTAGCGGGGTCCTACGAGCAGTACTTC. It yields the protein CASSVGVAGSYEQYF.

V and J are TRBV7-9 and TRBJ2-7; TRBD1 is a possible D gene (5 bases). The CDR3 totals 14 residues. Trimming took 5 bases from V and 5 from J, leaving 16 bases between them. The germline V gene has CDR1 SEHNR and CDR2 FQNEAQ (reference sequence). The CDR3 is CASSRSRGSDEQYF. As DNA, the CDR3 is TGTGCCAGCAGCCGAAGTAGGGGATCTGACGAGCAGTACTTC. Full variable domain (outside the CDR3, taken from reference TRBV7-9 and TRBJ2-7): DTGVSQNPRHKITKRGQNVTFRCDPISEHNRLYWYRQTLGQGPEFLTYFQNEAQLEKSRLLSDRFSAERPKGSFSTLEIQRTEQGDSAMYLCASSRSRGSDEQYFGPGTRLTVT.

The chain joins TRBV20-1 to TRBJ2-7, with 9 positions matching TRBD2. CDR3 length equals 15 residues. CDR1 is DFQATT, CDR2 SNEGSKA, per germline (reference sequence). V was pared by 0 bases and J by 7 bases, with 10 bases of the junction left unmatched. CDR3 region: CSARDLAGTYNEQYF. CDR3 in DNA: TGCAGTGCTAGAGATCTAGCGGGGACATACAATGAGCAGTACTTC.

This clonotype was recorded many times. This sequence joins TRBV7-2 and TRBJ2-5; 8 bases match TRBD2. The CDR3 loop spans 16 amino acids. CDR1 and CDR2 from the germline V gene are SGHTA and FQGNSA. The V and J ends lost 2 bases and 2 bases, in that order; junction bases with no gene match: 7. The CDR3 reads CASSLSSGRGQETQYF. As DNA, the CDR3 is TGTGCCAGCAGCTTATCCAGCGGGAGAGGGCAAGAGACCCAGTACTTC.

This clonotype appeared a few times. The gene calls are TRBV18 and TRBJ2-5, with D possibly TRBD1 on 5 matching bases. There are 16 residues in the CDR3. V lost 4 bases and J lost 1, with 16 bases in between. Germline CDR1 and CDR2: KGHSH and LQKENI. CDR3 protein: CASSLYTGPFQETQYF. CDR3 DNA sequence: TGTGCCAGCTCACTTTACACAGGACCCTTCCAAGAGACCCAGTACTTC.

The chain combines TRBV20-1 with TRBJ2-7, with D perhaps TRBD2 (5 bases). The germline V gene encodes CDR1 DFQATT and CDR2 SNEGSKA (reference sequence). V was shortened by 0 bases and J by 6 bases, with 15 bases between the two germline ends. The CDR3 has 14 residues. The CDR3 protein is CSAREDTRGGEQYF. Written as DNA, the CDR3 is TGCAGTGCTAGAGAAGATACTAGAGGAGGCGAGCAGTACTTC.